Described below is a single T cell receptor (beta chain) sequence and its context. Its antigen is currently not known. The record has no base qualities; no much larger clone is one base away. The trial excluded patients who had a history of autoimmune disease or were on systemic immunosuppression. Peripheral blood for TCR sequencing was drawn from every dose cohort at baseline, at cycle 4 day 1 and at cycle 7 day 1. The samples were drawn from a first-in-human, open-label, multicenter phase I dose-escalation trial of ivuxolimab. Adults with locally advanced or metastatic melanoma, renal cell carcinoma, hepatocellular carcinoma or head and neck squamous cell carcinoma were enrolled in the trial. Before TCR sequencing, CD4+ T cells and CD8+ T cells were sorted from peripheral blood as separate populations. These data belong to a study of OX40 agonist ivuxolimab in advanced cancers. General notes on the study: Ivuxolimab was a fully human IgG2 agonistic monoclonal antibody targeting the costimulatory receptor OX40 (CD134). Intravenous ivuxolimab was administered to patients every 2 weeks at six dose levels: 0.01, 0.1, 0.3, 1.5, 3 and 10 mg/kg. Among the approximately 54 dose-escalation patients, approximately 20 had hepatocellular carcinoma, approximately 15 melanoma, 9 renal cell carcinoma and 9 head and neck cancer. In the dose-escalation cohort, more than 75% of patients were male, and the mean age was around 60 years, with a range of about 23 to 80. Prior anti-PD-1, anti-PD-L1 or anti-CTLA-4 therapy was permitted, and checkpoint inhibitors had been received by roughly 42% of dose-escalation patients. Partial responses occurred in three dose-escalation patients, of whom one had hepatocellular carcinoma and two had cutaneous melanoma. Peripheral TCRbeta sequencing was intended to test whether TCR sequence diversity was altered and clonal T-cell expansion was caused by ivuxolimab. The paper reports the monotherapy dose-escalation portion (N of about 52 patients) of the phase I ivuxolimab trial. The investigation overall reported the following: After ivuxolimab, CD8+ T cells had more expanded clones than CD4+ T cells on average. The antigen specificity of the peripheral T cells that underwent clonal expansion was not determined. In the 0.1-3.0 mg/kg groups, partial responders were among the patients with the lowest normalized peripheral clonal expansion, particularly in CD8+ T cells. Clonal expansion of both CD4+ and CD8+ blood T cells was observed from baseline to week 6 at doses 0.1 to 3.0 mg/kg. Low levels of normalized T-cell clonal expansion were also seen in some patients who did not respond.

For sequencing of the TCRbeta CDR3 region, genomic DNA was extracted from the sorted cells. The immunoSEQ Assay was used for sequencing of TCRbeta CDR3 regions. This immuneACCESS table, as held by TCRdb, lists in-frame sequences with V and J called but not all clones. Of the missing ones, under half trace to an unresolved V gene in checked studies; the others have no known cause. Across this sample there are over 25,000 clones, with roughly 87% seen only once. Jointly, the top ten make up around 54% of the sample. V lost 1 base and J lost 8 bases; the stretch between them is 17 bases long. The CDR3 goes from the cysteine to the phenylalanine over 15 residues. Here the CDR3 DNA is all that survives: 45 bases in frame from base 1. From a lookup of the germline V gene, CDR1 and CDR2 are MDHEN and SYDVKM.

The receptor comes from an adult with an advanced solid tumor such as melanoma, head and neck, liver or kidney cancer. Recombination joined TRBV28 with TRBJ1-2; 5 matching bases give a weak D call of TRBD1. The source material was CD4+ or CD8+ T cells sorted from blood, sampled in a trial of the OX40 agonist ivuxolimab. This receptor has the CDR3 CASSLFGQGIRGYTF. The bases read TGTGCCAGCAGTTTATTTGGGCAGGGAATCAGGGGCTACACCTTC.